The T cell receptor (beta chain) described here comes from a study of cytomegalovirus exposure and HLA in healthy donors. Germline CDR1 and CDR2: MNHEY and SVGAGI. Germline trimming cut 4 bases from V and 1 base from J; bases unmatched to any gene: 4. The length of the CDR3 is 15 residues. The PCR had 60 Vbeta and 13 Jbeta primers. Assay: immunoSEQ multiplex PCR; the TCRdb copy retains only in-frame clones and omits some. In the table there are fewer than 150,000 clones, roughly 80% of which are singletons. With regard to this clone: The same CDR3 can be traced to other DNA sequences in this sample.

This sequence originates from a man aged 35 to 55 in good health and CMV-seronegative. Input material: PBMCs. The chain employs TRBV6-5 and TRBJ1-5; 7 bases agree with TRBD1. The CDR3, as DNA: TGTGCCAGCAGTTCGACAGGGTCGAGCAATCAGCCCCAGCATTTT. The encoded protein is CASSSTGSSNQPQHF.